Each of the 17 T cell receptor beta chains below was sequenced from the same sample in a study of breast tumors, draining lymph nodes, adjacent tissues. The lymph nodes were axillary draining lymph nodes from breast cancer patients. TCRdb ran MiXCR on the multiplex PCR reads and lists one entry per CDR3 protein. The repertoire holds about 180,000 distinct CDR3 sequences, with approximately 30% as singletons. The specimen was axillary lymph node tissue. Source of these receptors: a female donor with breast cancer. Some clones in this sample may be carry-over from other donors' samples.

This clonotype has more than one count but fewer than ten. The chain carries TRBV28 and TRBJ2-7; D is perhaps TRBD1 or TRBD2 (5 bases each). CDR1 and CDR2 (germline): MDHEN, SYDVKM. Trimming shortened V by 3 bases and J by 1 base, and 25 bases separated the two germline ends. The CDR3 covers 19 residues. The CDR3 DNA follows: TGTGCCAGCAGTTTGCCCCTCCAGGCAGGGACGTATCCTTCCTACGAGCAGTACTTC. Translating it yields CASSLPLQAGTYPSYEQYF.

This clonotype showed up just a few times. The genes are TRBV19 and TRBJ1-1; TRBD1 agrees at 7 bases. Trimming removed 6 bases from V and 1 base from J; junction bases left unmatched: 5. In germline, CDR1 is LNHDA, CDR2 SQIVND (reference sequence). There are 14 residues in the CDR3. The DNA of the CDR3 is TGTGCCAGTAGAAGGACAGGTCAGAACACTGAAGCTTTCTTT. Translation: CASRRTGQNTEAFF.

The rearrangement uses TRBV28 and TRBJ2-1; the match to TRBD2 covers 11 bases. The CDR3 loop spans 16 amino acids. Germline V gene data show CDR1 as MDHEN and CDR2 as SYDVKM. J was trimmed by 5 bases and V by 6 bases; bases with no gene match: 9. The CDR3 coding sequence is TGTGCCAGCAGCACTCCGGGACTAGCGGCCGACAATGAGCAGTTCTTC. Its protein product is CASSTPGLAADNEQFF. Combining the CDR3 with reference TRBV28 and TRBJ2-1 gives the whole variable domain DVKVTQSSRYLVKRTGEKVFLECVQDMDHENMFWYRQDPGLGLRLIYFSYDVKMKEKGDIPEGYSVSREKKERFSLILESASTNQTSMYLCASSTPGLAADNEQFFGPGTRLTVL.

This clonotype was found many times. Here the CDR3 omits its conserved ending phenylalanine or tryptophan, so a read error is the likely source. Because the CDR3's place on the DNA is in doubt, the DNA is left out and the CDR3 is given as listed by TCRdb. The chain joins TRBV18 to TRBJ1-1; the table assigns TRBD1, which was not confirmed against the DNA. The germline V gene encodes CDR1 KGHSH and CDR2 LQKENI. Including both end residues, the CDR3 is 15 amino acids long. CDR3 region: CASSPPGQGMMNTFL.

This clonotype was seen more than once but under ten times. The chain links TRBV3-1 to TRBJ1-3; D possibly corresponds to TRBD1 (5 bases). From germline, CDR1 is LGHDT and CDR2 YNNKEL (reference sequence). There are 16 residues in the CDR3. V lost 1 base, J lost 6 bases, and 16 bases lay in between. CDR3 nucleotides: TGTGCCAGCAGCCAAGTGGTGACAGCGGTGATAAACACCATATATTTT. It translates to CASSQVVTAVINTIYF. Full variable domain (rest looked up from reference TRBV3-1 and TRBJ1-3): DTAVSQTPKYLVTQMGNDKSIKCEQNLGHDTMYWYKQDSKKFLKIMFSYNNKELIINETVPNRFSPKSPDKAHLNLHINSLELGDSAVYFCASSQVVTAVINTIYFGEGSWLTVV.

This clonotype came up many times. The CDR3 loop reads CASSPREKNEQFF. The CDR3 nucleotides read TGTGCCAGCAGCCCCCGGGAGAAGAATGAGCAGTTCTTC. V gene TRBV6-2 or TRBV6-3 combines with J gene TRBJ2-1; possibly TRBD2 for D (6 bases). In germline, CDR1 is MNHEY, CDR2 SVGEGT. Between the trimmed V and J ends, which lost 6 bases and 7 bases, there was a span of 13 bases. This CDR3 contains 13 residues.

V and J are TRBV20-1 and TRBJ2-1; D ambiguous. Germline CDR1 DFQATT, CDR2 SNEGSKA (reference sequence). Trimming took off 0 bases at V and 5 bases at J, with 11 bases between the two ends. The CDR3 spans 14 residues. This chain's CDR3 is CSARDTQGHNEQFF. CDR3 DNA sequence: TGCAGTGCTAGAGATACCCAAGGACACAATGAGCAGTTCTTC.

The chain carries TRBV6-5 and TRBJ2-2; 8 positions agree with TRBD2. Germline-derived CDR1 and CDR2 are MNHEY and SVGAGI. After removal of 6 bases from V and 9 bases from J, the junction contained 9 bases not matched to a gene. The CDR3 runs 14 residues. The DNA for the CDR3 is TGTGCCAGCAGCCGGGGACTAGGGGGGCGGGAGCTGTTTTTT. This sequence encodes CASSRGLGGRELFF.

This chain joins TRBV6-4 and TRBJ2-3; 10 positions agree with TRBD2. The ends lost 4 bases at V and 4 bases at J; junction bases unmatched: 8. CDR1 MRHNA and CDR2 SNTAGT come from the germline V gene. The CDR3 sequence is 16 residues long. The CDR3 sequence is CASSGQAGGVADTQYF. The CDR3 nucleotides are TGTGCCAGCAGTGGTCAAGCGGGAGGGGTTGCAGATACGCAGTATTTT.

The CDR3: CASSTLGGADTQYF. The CDR3 DNA is TGTGCCAGCAGTACCCTGGGGGGCGCAGATACGCAGTATTTT. This chain uses TRBV6-5 with TRBJ2-3; perhaps D is TRBD1 or TRBD2 (6 bases each). The V end lost 5 bases, the J end lost 4 bases, and 13 bases lay between the germline ends. CDR1 is MNHEY and CDR2 is SVGAGI in the germline V gene. The CDR3 sequence is 14 residues long.

There are many counts of this clonotype. The gene calls are TRBV5-8 and TRBJ2-3; 7 nucleotides agree with TRBD2. V dropped 0 bases and J dropped 2; count of bases not matched to a gene: 3. CDR1 and CDR2 (germline): SGHTS, YDEGEE. This CDR3 spans 15 amino acids. The CDR3 nucleotides are TGTGCCAGCAGCTTGGCCGGGAGGTCCACAGATACGCAGTATTTT. Residues: CASSLAGRSTDTQYF. Looking up the rest from reference TRBV5-8 and TRBJ2-3 gives the full variable domain: EAGVTQSPTHLIKTRGQQATLRCSPISGHTSVYWYQQALGLGLQFLLWYDEGEERNRGNFPPRFSGRQFPNYSSELNVNALELEDSALYLCASSLAGRSTDTQYFGPGTRLTVL.

This clonotype occurred many times. The chain joins TRBV7-2 to TRBJ1-6; 7 bases map to TRBD1. CDR1 and CDR2 (germline): SGHTA, FQGNSA. The length of the CDR3 is 15 residues. V gave up 5 bases and J gave up 14 bases; unmatched junction bases: 15. The CDR3 DNA sequence: TGTGCCAGCAGCACGGGGACAGATAAATTCAGTTCCCTCCACTTT. Protein sequence: CASSTGTDKFSSLHF.

The chain employs TRBV7-9 and TRBJ2-7, with 11 nucleotides matching TRBD1. Per the germline V gene, CDR1 is SEHNR and CDR2 is FQNEAQ (reference sequence). Trimming removed 4 bases from V and 6 bases from J; junction bases left unmatched: 8. This CDR3 is built from 15 residues. This chain's CDR3 is CASSSLDGTGGEQYF. The DNA for the CDR3 is TGTGCCAGCAGCTCCCTGGACGGGACAGGGGGCGAGCAGTACTTC. Full variable domain (outside the CDR3, taken from reference TRBV7-9 and TRBJ2-7): DTGVSQNPRHKITKRGQNVTFRCDPISEHNRLYWYRQTLGQGPEFLTYFQNEAQLEKSRLLSDRFSAERPKGSFSTLEIQRTEQGDSAMYLCASSSLDGTGGEQYFGPGTRLTVT.

This clonotype was recorded many times. J is TRBJ2-7 and V is TRBV11-1, with 9 bases matching TRBD1. Germline-derived CDR1 and CDR2 are SGHAT and FQDESV (reference sequence). The length of the CDR3 is 15 residues. With V trimmed by 2 bases and J by 3 bases, 5 bases remained unmatched. The CDR3 reads CASSLRTGGSYEQYF. The CDR3 DNA reads as TGTGCCAGCAGCTTAAGAACAGGGGGCAGCTACGAGCAGTACTTC.

This clonotype was observed many times. V is TRBV5-1 and J is TRBJ2-7; D unresolved. The V and J ends lost 3 bases and 5 bases respectively, with 18 bases between them. CDR1 is SGHRS, CDR2 YFSETQ, per germline. There are 15 residues in the CDR3. The CDR3 DNA follows: TGCGCCAGCAGCTCCGGGTACAGCGTCCTTAACGAGCAGTACTTC. Translating it yields CASSSGYSVLNEQYF.

About this clonotype: The junction departs from germline at one end; a sequencing error may be responsible. The chain couples TRBV29-1 to TRBJ1-4; TRBD1 is a possible D gene (5 bases). CDR3 length: 14 amino acids. CDR1 and CDR2 from the germline V gene are SQVTM and ANQGSEA. Here the CDR3 DNA reads TGCAGCGTAGGGACCGGCGGAACTAAAAAAAAAATGTTTTTT. It codes for CSVGTGGTKKKMFF.

V and J are TRBV4-1 and TRBJ1-1; 7 nucleotides align to TRBD1. This CDR3 region has 16 residues. The germline gives CDR1 MGHRA, CDR2 YSYEKL. Germline trimming cut 0 bases from V and 0 bases from J; bases unmatched to any gene: 4. The chain's CDR3 is CASSQEGQSLNTEAFF. The CDR3 coding sequence is TGCGCCAGCAGCCAAGAGGGACAGTCTCTGAACACTGAAGCTTTCTTT.